This T cell receptor beta chain was sequenced during a study of response to subunit inactivated influenza vaccine. In the case of this clonotype: Its antigen is still unknown.

TCRdb reprocessed the RT-PCR reads via MiXCR and lists one record per CDR3 protein. This sample has around 850,000 distinct CDR3 sequences; approximately 18% occur once, and the top ten carry about 11%. Study observations and caveats: Few additional T cells are recruited per seasonal influenza vaccination, authors suggested.

Per the germline V gene, CDR1 is DFQATT and CDR2 is SNEGSKA (reference sequence). V was pared by 4 bases and J by 2 bases, with 10 bases of the junction left unmatched. The CDR3 has 16 residues. The clonotype originates from a man aged 45-65 years who received an inactivated influenza vaccine. Material: PBMCs from blood, obtained roughly 5 days after vaccination. The chain recombines TRBV20-1 with TRBJ1-5; TRBD1 matches at 8 bases. The CDR3 nucleotides are TGCAGTGCTAACCCCACAGGGGGTATACGCAATCAGCCCCAGCATTTT. It codes for CSANPTGGIRNQPQHF.